Ten or more counts support the clone carrying this TCR beta chain. Its antigen is undetermined. The sample is drawn from a study of regulatory T cells in long-lasting Graves disease. The CDR3 is 13 residues long. Germline loops: CDR1 LNHDA, CDR2 SQIVND (reference sequence). Trimming removed 5 bases at V and 5 bases at J, with 13 bases between. Study-level points and caveats: Since the sample size was small, accuracy may have been reduced.

Specified time point: newly diagnosed GD, antithyroid drugs for less than 3 months. Following extraction of RNA from PBMCs, that RNA was used to make the TCR library. The TCR beta library used iRepertoire HTBI primers with Arm-PCR amplification of CDR3. Using its own MiXCR run on the multiplex PCR reads, TCRdb lists one record per CDR3 protein. In the table there are about 420,000 distinct CDR3 sequences, roughly 15% of which are singletons. These records were also assigned to another study, of T cells in Graves' hyperthyroidism and ophthalmopathy. That study reports: Hyperthyroidism of Graves' type that showed no ophthalmopathy progression within 18 months was stable. Participants, patients aged 18 to 65, had newly diagnosed hyperthyroidism with a duration under 2 months. A set of HTBI primers served as the primers for a first-round RT-PCR of the TCR CDR3.

Sequencing used peripheral blood mononuclear cells (PBMCs), obtained at new diagnosis, from a patient treated with antithyroid drugs. The rearrangement uses TRBV19 and TRBJ2-7; D may be TRBD1 (6 bases). The origin of this receptor is a woman in her late teens or twenties with Graves disease. CDR3 bases: TGTGCCAGTAGTGCCACAGGGTTCAACGAGCAGTACTTC. Translating gives CASSATGFNEQYF.